A selection of T cell receptor beta chains follows, all from one sample in a study of OX40 agonist ivuxolimab in advanced cancers. Libraries were prepared by immunoSEQ multiplex PCR; TCRdb keeps only in-frame clonotypes and omits some of them. The data show some 15,000 clones, about 90% seen once. This specimen was CD4+ or CD8+ T cells sorted from blood, taken in a trial of the OX40 agonist ivuxolimab. These receptor sequences come from an adult with an advanced solid tumor such as melanoma, head and neck, liver or kidney cancer. CDR3s include the opening cysteine and the closing phenylalanine or tryptophan. D genes are given only for firm matches. Expanded clones get a size class; other rows say once, few or many, or leave the size out.

TRBJ2-3 TRBD2 TRBV7-3 - TGTGCCAGCAGCTCCAATCCGACGGGACTAGGACGGACTTGGACAGATACGCAGTATTTT CASSSNPTGLGRTWTDTQYF
TRBJ1-1 - TRBV7-9 once TGTGCCAGCAGCCCAGGACCGCACCCTGAAGCTTTCTTT CASSPGPHPEAFF
TRBJ2-1 TRBD2 TRBV6-4 - TGTGCCAGCAGTGAAGCCGGGACTAGCGGTACGGAGCAGTTCTTC CASSEAGTSGTEQFF
TRBJ2-2 - TRBV14 - TGTGCCAGCAGCCAGGTTTGGGGGAGCACCGGGGAGCTGTTTTTT CASSQVWGSTGELFF
TRBJ1-5 - TRBV6-1 medium-sized TGTGCCAGCAGTGAAGGGGCAGTTGAGAATCAGCCCCAGCATTTT CASSEGAVENQPQHF
TRBJ2-2 TRBD2 TRBV4-2 - TGTGCCAGCAGCTTAGCGGGAAAATCTGGGGCCGGGGAGCTGTTTTTT CASSLAGKSGAGELFF
TRBJ2-2 TRBD1 TRBV6-6 - TGTGCCAGCAGTTACCTATCAGGGGGCACCGGGGAGCTGTTTTTT CASSYLSGGTGELFF
TRBJ2-7 TRBD2 TRBV19 - TGTGCCAGCGCGAGTAGCGGGAGTTACGAGCAGTACTTC CASASSGSYEQYF
TRBJ2-1 TRBD2 TRBV7-9 - TGTGCCAGCAGCTTAGCTAGCGGGATCTACAATGAGCAGTTCTTC CASSLASGIYNEQFF
TRBJ1-2 - TRBV20-1 - TGCAGTGCTAACGACCATGGCTACACCTTC CSANDHGYTF
TRBJ2-1 - TRBV7-8 - TGTGCCAGCAACCATCTTGCAGATGAGCAGTTCTTC CASNHLADEQFF
TRBJ1-5 - TRBV10-2 - TGCGCCAGCAGTGAGTTTGACAGTAATCAGCCCCAGCATTTT CASSEFDSNQPQHF
TRBJ1-3 TRBD1 TRBV13 - TGTGCCAGCAGCACCGGACAGGGGGGCTCTGGAAACACCATATATTTT CASSTGQGGSGNTIYF
TRBJ1-2 - TRBV7-9 medium-sized TGTGCCAGCAGCCACCGGGACGGAGGCCCCCTTTTTTGTGGCTACACCTTC CASSHRDGGPLFCGYTF
TRBJ1-5 - TRBV19 - TGTGCCAGTAGCCAGATCGTGCATAGCAATCAGCCCCAGCATTTT CASSQIVHSNQPQHF
TRBJ2-2 TRBD2 TRBV5-6 - TGTGCCAGCAGCTTGGGACTAGCGGGAGAAACCGGGGAGCTGTTTTTT CASSLGLAGETGELFF
TRBJ1-5 - TRBV6-5 - TGTGCCAGCAGTTACGAGGAGAATCAGCCCCAGCATTTT CASSYEENQPQHF
TRBJ2-7 - TRBV6-7 - TGTGCCAGCAACTACAGGATCAGCTCCTACGAGCAGTACTTC CASNYRISSYEQYF
TRBJ2-3 TRBD2 TRBV9 - TGTGCCAGCAGCCTGAGGGGACTAGCGGGAGATACGCAGTATTTT CASSLRGLAGDTQYF
TRBJ2-2 - TRBV10-3 - TGTGCCATCAGTGACTTAACCGGGGAGCTGTTTTTT CAISDLTGELFF
TRBJ2-2 - TRBV27 - TGTGCCAGCAGTTTGGGGGGGAAGGGGGACACCGGGGAGCTGTTTTTT CASSLGGKGDTGELFF
TRBJ1-2 - TRBV7-9 - TGTGCCAGCAGCTTAATACTGTTCTATGGCTACACCTTC CASSLILFYGYTF
TRBJ1-1 TRBD1 TRBV27 once TGTGCCAGCAGTACTCAGGGACAGCCCATGAACACTGAAGCTTTCTTT CASSTQGQPMNTEAFF
TRBJ1-2 - TRBV6-5 - TGTGCCAGCAGTTACTCGATCGTCTATGGCTACACCTTC CASSYSIVYGYTF